The next 10 T cell receptor beta chains were all read from a single sample in a study of OX40 agonist ivuxolimab in advanced cancers. Repertoires were generated with immunoSEQ multiplex PCR, while TCRdb's copy carries only in-frame clones and drops some. The sample yields approximately 82,000 clones, more than 90% seen once. Source: CD4+ or CD8+ T cells sorted from blood, taken in a trial of the OX40 agonist ivuxolimab. These receptors came from an adult with an advanced solid tumor such as melanoma, head and neck, liver or kidney cancer.

The chain couples TRBV6-4 to TRBJ2-1; a possible D gene is TRBD2 (5 bases). Trimming took 4 bases from V and 8 from J, leaving 12 bases between them. The CDR3 is 13 residues long. Germline CDR1 reads MRHNA; CDR2 reads SNTAGT. The CDR3 sequence is CASSGRLADEQFF. For the CDR3, the DNA is TGTGCCAGCAGTGGAAGGCTAGCCGATGAGCAGTTCTTC.

CDR3 sequence (DNA): TGCAGCGTTGAAGGGACTAGCGGGAACTCCTACGAGCAGTACTTC. Its translation is CSVEGTSGNSYEQYF. The chain recombines TRBV29-1 with TRBJ2-7; 12 nucleotides agree with TRBD2. CDR3 length: 15 residues. Germline V lookup: CDR1 SQVTM, CDR2 ANQGSEA. After removal of 1 base from V and 0 bases from J, the junction contained 1 base not matched to a gene.

CDR3 sequence: CASSAQTTGRETQYF. For the CDR3, the DNA is TGTGCCAGCAGCGCCCAGACTACAGGGAGGGAGACCCAGTACTTC. The rearrangement links TRBV11-2 to TRBJ2-5, with D possibly called TRBD1 or TRBD2 (6 bases each). In germline, CDR1 is SGHAT, CDR2 FQNNGV. This CDR3 is 15 amino acids long. Trimming removed 5 bases from V and 5 bases from J, with 18 bases in between.

The chain has TRBV5-5 and TRBJ1-1; the D is unclear. V was shortened by 4 bases and J by 3 bases, with 13 bases between the two germline ends. Germline CDR1 reads SGHKS; CDR2 reads YYEKEE (reference sequence). The CDR3 has 14 residues. CDR3 DNA sequence: TGTGCCAGCAGCCAGAGCATGGTCGACACTGAAGCTTTCTTT. It is translated as CASSQSMVDTEAFF. Full variable domain (missing parts from reference TRBV5-5 and TRBJ1-1): DAGVTQSPTHLIKTRGQQVTLRCSPISGHKSVSWYQQVLGQGPQFIFQYYEKEERGRGNFPDRFSARQFPNYSSELNVNALLLGDSALYLCASSQSMVDTEAFFGQGTRLTVV.

V and J are TRBV30 and TRBJ2-3; D gene unclear. The CDR3 extends over 13 amino acids. The V end lost 0 bases, the J end lost 4 bases, and 8 bases lay between the germline ends. Germline-derived CDR1 and CDR2 are GTSNPN and SVGIG (reference sequence). The CDR3 reads CAWSVPGADTQYF. In DNA, the CDR3 is TGTGCCTGGAGTGTCCCAGGCGCAGATACGCAGTATTTT.

The chain joins TRBV7-3 to TRBJ2-1; perhaps TRBD2 as D (6 bases). Germline-derived CDR1 and CDR2 are SGHTA and FQGTGA. Trimming shortened V by 3 bases and J by 7 bases, and 13 bases separated the two germline ends. This CDR3 spans 14 amino acids. The CDR3 reads CASSLRTTRNEQFF. As DNA, the CDR3 is TGTGCCAGCAGCTTGCGGACTACCCGAAATGAGCAGTTCTTC. The variable domain in full, with the rest retrieved from reference TRBV7-3 and TRBJ2-1, is GAGVSQTPSNKVTEKGKYVELRCDPISGHTALYWYRQSLGQGPEFLIYFQGTGAADDSGLPNDRFFAVRPEGSVSTLKIQRTERGDSAVYLCASSLRTTRNEQFFGPGTRLTVL.

The gene calls are TRBV19 and TRBJ1-6; no firm D call. Germline CDR1 is LNHDA and CDR2 is SQIVND (reference sequence). Trimming shortened V by 5 bases and J by 6 bases, and 11 bases separated the two germline ends. The CDR3 spans 14 residues. CDR3 amino acids: CASSSTVLNSPLHF. The CDR3 DNA follows: TGTGCCAGTAGTTCAACGGTCCTTAATTCACCCCTCCACTTT.

The chain has TRBV18 and TRBJ2-3; D call uncertain. CDR3 size: 13 residues. Trimming took off 2 bases at V and 5 bases at J, with 8 bases between the two ends. Germline V CDR1 and CDR2: KGHSH, LQKENI. The CDR3 protein is CASSPNERDTQYF. The CDR3 DNA reads as TGTGCCAGCTCACCAAATGAAAGAGATACGCAGTATTTT. The complete variable domain, with remaining parts taken from reference TRBV18 and TRBJ2-3, reads NAGVMQNPRHLVRRRGQEARLRCSPMKGHSHVYWYRQLPEEGLKFMVYLQKENIIDESGMPKERFSAEFPKEGPSILRIQQVVRGDSAAYFCASSPNERDTQYFGPGTRLTVL.

This clone appeared a single time. The V call is TRBV6-5, the J call TRBJ2-1; D perhaps matches TRBD1 (6 bases). Trimming took off 6 bases at V and 4 bases at J, with 10 bases between the two ends. Germline V gene sequence: CDR1 MNHEY, CDR2 SVGAGI. There are 13 residues in the CDR3. The CDR3, as DNA: TGTGCCAGCAGCTTGGACAGTTACAATGAGCAGTTCTTC. Translating gives CASSLDSYNEQFF.

This chain connects TRBV18 to TRBJ2-7; D is undetermined. In germline, CDR1 is KGHSH, CDR2 LQKENI. Trimming pared 0 bases from V and 5 bases from J, leaving 11 bases between. CDR3 length: 14 amino acids. The CDR3 bases are TGTGCCAGCTCACCACCCGTCAGCCTCGACGAGCAGTACTTC. This translates into CASSPPVSLDEQYF.